The following is a T cell receptor (beta chain) sequence with its context. Antigen unknown. The CDR3 has 17 residues. Per germline, CDR1 MRHNA and CDR2 SNTAGT. V gave up 4 bases and J gave up 0 bases, with 13 bases separating them. TCRdb keeps only in-frame clones here, not all; method: immunoSEQ multiplex PCR. The table has 55,000 to 65,000 clones, 89% seen once; the top ten hold roughly 6.1%. This sample stems from a study of T cell responses to AZD1222 COVID-19 vaccine. Study-wide results and caveats: Reportedly, nearly half the spike-specific TCRs target unmutated variant regions. At study baseline, merely five or six AZD1222 recipients were seropositive.

Researchers grouped second doses given at about 4 or about 12 weeks into one pool. The sample here was peripheral blood, taken 28 days after the second AZD1222 dose. This TCR was sampled from an adult who received the AZD1222 COVID-19 vaccine. This chain connects TRBV6-4 to TRBJ2-6, with a weak D call TRBD1 (5 bases). In DNA form, the CDR3 reads TGTGCCAGCAGTGCTGGACAACTCAGCTCTGGGGCCAACGTCCTGACTTTC. This codes for CASSAGQLSSGANVLTF.